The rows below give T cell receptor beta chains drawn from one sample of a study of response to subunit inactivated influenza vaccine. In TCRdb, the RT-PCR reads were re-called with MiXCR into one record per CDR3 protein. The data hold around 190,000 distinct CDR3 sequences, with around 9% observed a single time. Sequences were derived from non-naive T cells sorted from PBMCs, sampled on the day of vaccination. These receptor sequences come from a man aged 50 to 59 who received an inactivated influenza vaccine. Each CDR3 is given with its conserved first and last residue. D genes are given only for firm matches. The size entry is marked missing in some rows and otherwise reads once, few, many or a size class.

CDR3 DNA: TGCGCCAGCAGCCAAGATCTACGGGTGTCAGGGGCCAACGTCCTGACTTTC; CDR3 protein: CASSQDLRVSGANVLTF; D gene: NA; clone size: many; V gene: TRBV4-3; J gene: TRBJ2-6
CDR3 DNA: TGCAGTGCTAGAGTCAGGGCGAGCTCTGGAAACACCATATATTTT; CDR3 protein: CSARVRASSGNTIYF; D gene: NA; clone size: few; V gene: TRBV20-1; J gene: TRBJ1-3
CDR3 DNA: TGTGCCTGCAGCAAGGAGGTCCCAGGGAGACAGTATGAAGCTTTCTTT; CDR3 protein: CACSKEVPGRQYEAFF; D gene: NA; clone size: NA; V gene: TRBV3-1; J gene: TRBJ1-1
CDR3 DNA: TGCAGCGTTGATAGCTACACTGAAGCTTTCTTT; CDR3 protein: CSVDSYTEAFF; D gene: NA; clone size: many; V gene: TRBV29-1; J gene: TRBJ1-1
CDR3 DNA: TGTGCCAGCACGGGCGGCCTAGATCAGCCCCAGCATTTT; CDR3 protein: CASTGGLDQPQHF; D gene: NA; clone size: many; V gene: TRBV2; J gene: TRBJ1-5
CDR3 DNA: TGCGCCAGCAGCTTGCGGGGGGCGCAAAACGAGCAGTACTTC; CDR3 protein: CASSLRGAQNEQYF; D gene: NA; clone size: few; V gene: TRBV5-1; J gene: TRBJ2-7
CDR3 DNA: TGTGCCATCAGTGAGTCTTCGGGGCAAGGGCAGCCCCAGCATTTT; CDR3 protein: CAISESSGQGQPQHF; D gene: NA; clone size: NA; V gene: TRBV10-3; J gene: TRBJ1-5
CDR3 DNA: TGTGCCAGCAGCCAGGACAGGGTATGGCGGACCGGGGAGCTGTTTTTT; CDR3 protein: CASSQDRVWRTGELFF; D gene: TRBD1; clone size: NA; V gene: TRBV12-3/TRBV12-4; J gene: TRBJ2-2
CDR3 DNA: TGTGCCAGCAGTTACTCGACGGGTGGCCTCTACGAGCAGTACTTC; CDR3 protein: CASSYSTGGLYEQYF; D gene: NA; clone size: few; V gene: TRBV6-5; J gene: TRBJ2-7
CDR3 DNA: TGTGCCAGCAGCTTAAGATTGGGGGGCATACTTCATGAGCAGTTCTTC; CDR3 protein: CASSLRLGGILHEQFF; D gene: NA; clone size: many; V gene: TRBV13; J gene: TRBJ2-1
CDR3 DNA: TGTGCCAGCAGTCAACAGGGAAGTGGCACCGGGGAGCTGTTTTTT; CDR3 protein: CASSQQGSGTGELFF; D gene: NA; clone size: many; V gene: TRBV12-3/TRBV12-4; J gene: TRBJ2-2
CDR3 DNA: TGTGCCAGCTCAACCGGGGAACTAAGCACCGGGGAGCTGTTTTTT; CDR3 protein: CASSTGELSTGELFF; D gene: NA; clone size: few; V gene: TRBV18; J gene: TRBJ2-2
CDR3 DNA: TGTGCCAGCAGCCAAGAGCGCCGAATGGGCGAGCAGTACTTC; CDR3 protein: CASSQERRMGEQYF; D gene: NA; clone size: NA; V gene: TRBV3-1; J gene: TRBJ2-7
CDR3 DNA: TGCAGTGCTAGTAGGGGGCAGGGTGTCAATGAGCAGTTCTTC; CDR3 protein: CSASRGQGVNEQFF; D gene: TRBD1; clone size: NA; V gene: TRBV20-1; J gene: TRBJ2-1
CDR3 DNA: TGTGCCAGCTCAGGGCGTGTAAACACGTTCAGCACCGGGGAGCTGTTTTTT; CDR3 protein: CASSGRVNTFSTGELFF; D gene: NA; clone size: NA; V gene: TRBV28; J gene: TRBJ2-2
CDR3 DNA: TGCGCCAGCAGTCTGACGGGACAGTCTCCTTCTGGGGCCAACGTCCTGACTTTC; CDR3 protein: CASSLTGQSPSGANVLTF; D gene: TRBD1; clone size: few; V gene: TRBV4-1; J gene: TRBJ2-6
CDR3 DNA: TGTGCCAGCAGCGAACAGGATAACACTGAAGCTTTCTTT; CDR3 protein: CASSEQDNTEAFF; D gene: NA; clone size: NA; V gene: TRBV6-1; J gene: TRBJ1-1
CDR3 DNA: TGTGCCAGCAGCTGGAACTACGAGCAGTACTTC; CDR3 protein: CASSWNYEQYF; D gene: NA; clone size: few; V gene: TRBV5-6; J gene: TRBJ2-7
CDR3 DNA: TGTGCCAGCTCACTTGGACTAGCGGGAGGGATCATTCAAGAGACCCAGTACTTC; CDR3 protein: CASSLGLAGGIIQETQYF; D gene: TRBD2; clone size: NA; V gene: TRBV18; J gene: TRBJ2-5
CDR3 DNA: TGCGCCAGCAGCGAGGGACGGAGCTCCTACAATGAGCAGTTCTTC; CDR3 protein: CASSEGRSSYNEQFF; D gene: NA; clone size: many; V gene: TRBV5-1; J gene: TRBJ2-1
CDR3 DNA: TGTGCCAGCAGCTTACGGCAGGGGGCTGATACGCAGTATTTT; CDR3 protein: CASSLRQGADTQYF; D gene: TRBD1; clone size: NA; V gene: TRBV7-3; J gene: TRBJ2-3
CDR3 DNA: TGTGCCACCAGTCAGACATCTAGCAATCAGCCCCAGCATTTT; CDR3 protein: CATSQTSSNQPQHF; D gene: NA; clone size: many; V gene: TRBV24-1; J gene: TRBJ1-5
CDR3 DNA: TGTGCCAGCAGCTACACAGATACGCAGTATTTT; CDR3 protein: CASSYTDTQYF; D gene: NA; clone size: many; V gene: TRBV14; J gene: TRBJ2-3
CDR3 DNA: TGTGCCACCAGTGACCGCTTTACTAGCGGAAGTAACAATGAGCAGTTCTTC; CDR3 protein: CATSDRFTSGSNNEQFF; D gene: TRBD2; clone size: few; V gene: TRBV24-1; J gene: TRBJ2-1
CDR3 DNA: TGCGCCAGCAGTCTCGACAGGGGGGATATCTATGGCTACACCTTC; CDR3 protein: CASSLDRGDIYGYTF; D gene: TRBD1; clone size: many; V gene: TRBV4-3; J gene: TRBJ1-2
CDR3 DNA: TGTGCCATCACTGGGACTAGCGGGGGGTCTGATACGCAGTATTTT; CDR3 protein: CAITGTSGGSDTQYF; D gene: TRBD2; clone size: NA; V gene: TRBV10-3; J gene: TRBJ2-3
CDR3 DNA: TGTGCCAGCAGCGTAGGAGCGGGAGGGTACACAGATACGCAGTATTTT; CDR3 protein: CASSVGAGGYTDTQYF; D gene: TRBD2; clone size: NA; V gene: TRBV9; J gene: TRBJ2-3
CDR3 DNA: TGTGCCAGCAGCCATGAGGACAGGGGGCATCAGCCCCAGCATTTT; CDR3 protein: CASSHEDRGHQPQHF; D gene: TRBD1; clone size: few; V gene: TRBV12-3/TRBV12-4; J gene: TRBJ1-5
CDR3 DNA: TGTGCCAGCAGTAACTGGGGCGGGAATCAGCCCCAGCATTTT; CDR3 protein: CASSNWGGNQPQHF; D gene: NA; clone size: few; V gene: TRBV6-2/TRBV6-3; J gene: TRBJ1-5
CDR3 DNA: TGTGCCAGCAGCTTAGAGTCGACGGGCCGGGGCTACGAGCAGTACTTC; CDR3 protein: CASSLESTGRGYEQYF; D gene: NA; clone size: many; V gene: TRBV7-2; J gene: TRBJ2-7
CDR3 DNA: TGTGCCAGCAGCAACAGGGAGGGGGTGGCCTACGAGCAGTACTTC; CDR3 protein: CASSNREGVAYEQYF; D gene: NA; clone size: many; V gene: TRBV3-1; J gene: TRBJ2-7
CDR3 DNA: TGCAGTGCTAGAGATCTCGAAGGGAGCCCCTACAATGAGCAGTTCTTC; CDR3 protein: CSARDLEGSPYNEQFF; D gene: NA; clone size: many; V gene: TRBV20-1; J gene: TRBJ2-1
CDR3 DNA: TGTGCCAGCAGTCCTACGGGGTTCAAGGCTCGCGAGCAGTACTTC; CDR3 protein: CASSPTGFKAREQYF; D gene: NA; clone size: NA; V gene: TRBV7-8; J gene: TRBJ2-7
CDR3 DNA: TGCGCCAGCAGTGAGACAGCCTCCTACAATGAGCAGTTCTTC; CDR3 protein: CASSETASYNEQFF; D gene: NA; clone size: few; V gene: TRBV10-1; J gene: TRBJ2-1
CDR3 DNA: TGTGCCAGCAGCCCGGGACTAGCGGAACAAGAGACCCAGTACTTC; CDR3 protein: CASSPGLAEQETQYF; D gene: TRBD2; clone size: few; V gene: TRBV4-2; J gene: TRBJ2-5
CDR3 DNA: TGTGCCAGCAGTCCCCAAGACAGGACCTACACAGATACGCAGTATTTT; CDR3 protein: CASSPQDRTYTDTQYF; D gene: NA; clone size: NA; V gene: TRBV25-1; J gene: TRBJ2-3
CDR3 DNA: TGTGCCAGCAGTTACCAGTCCCCGGACAGCTCTGGAAACACCATATATTTT; CDR3 protein: CASSYQSPDSSGNTIYF; D gene: NA; clone size: many; V gene: TRBV6-5; J gene: TRBJ1-3
CDR3 DNA: TGCGCCAGCAGCGCGATGGGACAGGGCAACACCGGGGAGCTGTTTTTT; CDR3 protein: CASSAMGQGNTGELFF; D gene: TRBD1; clone size: many; V gene: TRBV5-1; J gene: TRBJ2-2